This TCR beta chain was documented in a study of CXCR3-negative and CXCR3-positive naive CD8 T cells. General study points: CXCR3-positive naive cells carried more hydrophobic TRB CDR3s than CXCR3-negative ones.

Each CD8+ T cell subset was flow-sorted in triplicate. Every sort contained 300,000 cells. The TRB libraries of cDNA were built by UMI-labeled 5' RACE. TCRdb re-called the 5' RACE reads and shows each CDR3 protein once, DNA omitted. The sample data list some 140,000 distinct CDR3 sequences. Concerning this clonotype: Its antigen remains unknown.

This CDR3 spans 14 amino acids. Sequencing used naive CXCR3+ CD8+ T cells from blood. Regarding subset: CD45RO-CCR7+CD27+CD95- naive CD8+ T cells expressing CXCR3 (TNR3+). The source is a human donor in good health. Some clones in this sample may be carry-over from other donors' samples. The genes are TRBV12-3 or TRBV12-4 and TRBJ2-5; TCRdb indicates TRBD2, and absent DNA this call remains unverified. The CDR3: CASSLLGDGETQYF.